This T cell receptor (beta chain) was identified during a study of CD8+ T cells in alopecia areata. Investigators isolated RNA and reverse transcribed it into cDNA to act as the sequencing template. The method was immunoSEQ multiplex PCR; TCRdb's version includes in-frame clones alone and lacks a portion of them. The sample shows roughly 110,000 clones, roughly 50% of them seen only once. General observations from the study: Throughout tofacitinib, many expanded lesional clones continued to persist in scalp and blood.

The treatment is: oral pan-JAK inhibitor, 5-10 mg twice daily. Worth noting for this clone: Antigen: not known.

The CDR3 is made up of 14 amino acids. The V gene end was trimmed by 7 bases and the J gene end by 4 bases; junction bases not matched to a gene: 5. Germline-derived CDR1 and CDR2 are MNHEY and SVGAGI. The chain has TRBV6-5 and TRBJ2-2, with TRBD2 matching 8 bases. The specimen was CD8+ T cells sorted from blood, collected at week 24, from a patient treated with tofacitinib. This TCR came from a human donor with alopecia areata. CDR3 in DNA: TGTGCCAGCATGGGACTAGATGGCACCGGGGAGCTGTTTTTT. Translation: CASMGLDGTGELFF.